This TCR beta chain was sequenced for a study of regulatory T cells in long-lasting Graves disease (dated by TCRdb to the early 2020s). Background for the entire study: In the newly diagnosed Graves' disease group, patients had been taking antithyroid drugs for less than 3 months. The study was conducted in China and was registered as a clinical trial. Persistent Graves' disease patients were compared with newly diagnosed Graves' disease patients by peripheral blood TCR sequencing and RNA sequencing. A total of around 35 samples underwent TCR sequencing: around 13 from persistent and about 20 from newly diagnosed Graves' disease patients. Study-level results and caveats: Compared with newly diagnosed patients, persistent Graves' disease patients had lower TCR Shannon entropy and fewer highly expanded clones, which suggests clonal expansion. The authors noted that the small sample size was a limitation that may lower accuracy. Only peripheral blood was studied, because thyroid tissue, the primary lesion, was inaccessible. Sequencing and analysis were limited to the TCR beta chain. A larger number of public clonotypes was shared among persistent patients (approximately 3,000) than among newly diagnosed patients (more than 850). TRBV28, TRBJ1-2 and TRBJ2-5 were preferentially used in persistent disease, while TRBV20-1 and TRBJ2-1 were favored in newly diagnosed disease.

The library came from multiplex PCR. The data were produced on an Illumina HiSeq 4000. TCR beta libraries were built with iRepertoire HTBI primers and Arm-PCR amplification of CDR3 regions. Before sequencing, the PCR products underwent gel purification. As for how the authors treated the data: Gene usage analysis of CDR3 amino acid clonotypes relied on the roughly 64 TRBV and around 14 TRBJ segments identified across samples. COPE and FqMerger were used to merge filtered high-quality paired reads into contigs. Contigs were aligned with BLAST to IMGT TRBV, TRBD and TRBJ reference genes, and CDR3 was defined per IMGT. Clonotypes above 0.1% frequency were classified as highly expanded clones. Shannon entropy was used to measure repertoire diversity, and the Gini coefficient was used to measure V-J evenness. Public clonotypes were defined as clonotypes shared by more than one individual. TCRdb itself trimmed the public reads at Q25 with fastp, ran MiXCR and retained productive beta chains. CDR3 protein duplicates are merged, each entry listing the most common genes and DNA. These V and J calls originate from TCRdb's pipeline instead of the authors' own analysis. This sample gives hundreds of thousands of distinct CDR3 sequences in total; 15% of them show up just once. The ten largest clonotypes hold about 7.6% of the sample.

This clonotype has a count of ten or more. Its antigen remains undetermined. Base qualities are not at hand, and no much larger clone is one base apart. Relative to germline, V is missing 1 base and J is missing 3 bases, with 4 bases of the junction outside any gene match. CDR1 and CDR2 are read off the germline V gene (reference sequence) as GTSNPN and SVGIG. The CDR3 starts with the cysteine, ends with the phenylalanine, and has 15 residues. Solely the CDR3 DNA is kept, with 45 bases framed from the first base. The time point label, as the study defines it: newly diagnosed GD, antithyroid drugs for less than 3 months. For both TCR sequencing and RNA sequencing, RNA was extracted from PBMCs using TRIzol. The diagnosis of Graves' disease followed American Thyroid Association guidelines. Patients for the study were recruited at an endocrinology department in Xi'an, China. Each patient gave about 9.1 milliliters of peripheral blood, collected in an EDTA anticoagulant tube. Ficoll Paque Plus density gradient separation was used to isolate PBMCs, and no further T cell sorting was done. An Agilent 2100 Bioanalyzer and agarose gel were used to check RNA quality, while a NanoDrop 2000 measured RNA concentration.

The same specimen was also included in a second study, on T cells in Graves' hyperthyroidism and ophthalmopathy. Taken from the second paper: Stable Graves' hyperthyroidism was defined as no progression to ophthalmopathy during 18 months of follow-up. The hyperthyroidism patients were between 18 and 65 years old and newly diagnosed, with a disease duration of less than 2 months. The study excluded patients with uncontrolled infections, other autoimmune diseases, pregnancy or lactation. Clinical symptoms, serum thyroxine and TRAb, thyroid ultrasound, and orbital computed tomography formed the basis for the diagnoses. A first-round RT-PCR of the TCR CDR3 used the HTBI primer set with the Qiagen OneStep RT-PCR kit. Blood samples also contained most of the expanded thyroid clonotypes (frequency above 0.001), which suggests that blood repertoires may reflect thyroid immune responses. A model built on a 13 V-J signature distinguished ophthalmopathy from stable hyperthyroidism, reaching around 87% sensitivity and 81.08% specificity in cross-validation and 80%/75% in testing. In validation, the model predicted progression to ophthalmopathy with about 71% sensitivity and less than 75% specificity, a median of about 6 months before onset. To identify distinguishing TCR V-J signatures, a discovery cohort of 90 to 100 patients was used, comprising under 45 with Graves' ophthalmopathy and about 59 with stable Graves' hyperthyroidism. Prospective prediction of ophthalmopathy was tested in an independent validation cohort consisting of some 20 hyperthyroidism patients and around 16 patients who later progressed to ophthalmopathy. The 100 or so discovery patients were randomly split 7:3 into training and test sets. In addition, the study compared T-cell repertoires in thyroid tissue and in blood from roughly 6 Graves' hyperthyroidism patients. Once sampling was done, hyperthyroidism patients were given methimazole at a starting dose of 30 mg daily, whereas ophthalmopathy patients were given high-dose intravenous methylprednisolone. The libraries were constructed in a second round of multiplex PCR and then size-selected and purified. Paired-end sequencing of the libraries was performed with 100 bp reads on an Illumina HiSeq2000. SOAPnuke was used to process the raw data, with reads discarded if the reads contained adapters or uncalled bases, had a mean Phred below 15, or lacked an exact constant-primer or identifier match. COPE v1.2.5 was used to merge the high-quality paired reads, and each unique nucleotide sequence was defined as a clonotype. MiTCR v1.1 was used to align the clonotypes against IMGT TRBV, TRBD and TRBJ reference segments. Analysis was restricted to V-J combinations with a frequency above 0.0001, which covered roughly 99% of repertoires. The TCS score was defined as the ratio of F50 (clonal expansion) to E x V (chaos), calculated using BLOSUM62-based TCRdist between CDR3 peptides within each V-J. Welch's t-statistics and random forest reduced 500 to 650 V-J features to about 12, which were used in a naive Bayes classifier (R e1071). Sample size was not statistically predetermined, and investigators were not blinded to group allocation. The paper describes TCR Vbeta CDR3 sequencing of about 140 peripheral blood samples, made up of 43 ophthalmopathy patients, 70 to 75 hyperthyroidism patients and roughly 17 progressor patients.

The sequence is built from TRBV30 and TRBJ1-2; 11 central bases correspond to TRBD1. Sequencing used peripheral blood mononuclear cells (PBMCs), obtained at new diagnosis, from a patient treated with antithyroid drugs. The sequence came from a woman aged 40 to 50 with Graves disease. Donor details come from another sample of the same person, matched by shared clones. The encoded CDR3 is CAWSGRTGGDYGYTF. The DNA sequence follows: TGTGCCTGGAGTGGACGGACAGGGGGCGACTATGGCTACACCTTC. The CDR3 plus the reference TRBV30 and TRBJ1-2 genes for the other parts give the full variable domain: SQTIHQWPATLVQPVGSPLSLECTVEGTSNPNLYWYRQAAGRGLQLLFYSVGIGQISSEVPQNLSASRPQDRQFILSSKKLLLSDSGFYLCAWSGRTGGDYGYTFGSGTRLTVV.